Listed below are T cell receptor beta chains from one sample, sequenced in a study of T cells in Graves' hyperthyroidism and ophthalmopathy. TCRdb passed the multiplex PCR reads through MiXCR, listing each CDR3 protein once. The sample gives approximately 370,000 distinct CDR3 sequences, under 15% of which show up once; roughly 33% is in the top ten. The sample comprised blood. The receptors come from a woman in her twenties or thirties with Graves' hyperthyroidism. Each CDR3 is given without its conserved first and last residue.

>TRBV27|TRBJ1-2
ASSLTEAAYGYT
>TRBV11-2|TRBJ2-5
ASSQYGRSTLPETQY
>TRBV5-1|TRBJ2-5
ASRASGTSPPLID
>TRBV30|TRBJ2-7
AWSVLGSYEQY
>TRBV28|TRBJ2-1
ASSPSLNRGRQF
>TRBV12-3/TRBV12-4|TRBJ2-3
ASTITGASTDTQY
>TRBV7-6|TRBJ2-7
ASSGGQGASYEQY
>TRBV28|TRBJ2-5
ASSRNEETQY
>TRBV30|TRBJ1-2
AWTAELQYGYT
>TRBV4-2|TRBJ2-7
ASSLTGTGSDYEQY
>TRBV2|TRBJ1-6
ASSRGPNSPLH
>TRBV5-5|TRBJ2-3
ASSSLGTGGTDTQY
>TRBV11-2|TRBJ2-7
ASSPGTSGRVSEQY
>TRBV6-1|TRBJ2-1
ASSEFLRGENEQF
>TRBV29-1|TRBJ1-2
SVGAGTGSYGYT
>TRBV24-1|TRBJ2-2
ATSDAGSNTGELF
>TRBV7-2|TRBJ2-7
ASSARVPGQPTSYEQY
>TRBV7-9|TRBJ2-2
ASSHNRGTNTGELF
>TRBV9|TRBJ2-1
ASSVGLAHEQF
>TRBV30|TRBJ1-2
AWDLGLGANYGYT
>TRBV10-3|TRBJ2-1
AISESFGGTGAYNEQF
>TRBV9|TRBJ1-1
ASSGTGLGTEAF
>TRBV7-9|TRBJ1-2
ASSLDLLVANYGYT
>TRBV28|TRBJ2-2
ASTILNTGELF
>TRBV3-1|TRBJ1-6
ASSPWTGGNSPLH
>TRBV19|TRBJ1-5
ASSGRDREVQPQH
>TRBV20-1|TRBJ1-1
SARPPGQGKGNTEAF
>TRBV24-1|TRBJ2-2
ATMPGVNTGELF
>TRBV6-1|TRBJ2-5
ASSGYLDTMQETQY
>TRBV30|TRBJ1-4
AGLRGPTNEKLF
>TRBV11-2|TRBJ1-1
ASSLGGFRAEAF
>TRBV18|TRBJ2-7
ASSPWNRGRRYEQY
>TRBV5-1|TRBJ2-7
ASAAAGTYDNYEQY
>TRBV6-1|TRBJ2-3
ASSDRGTDTQY
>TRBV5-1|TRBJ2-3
ASRGATSTDTQY
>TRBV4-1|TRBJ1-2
ASSLRQGGNYGYT
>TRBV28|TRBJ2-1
ASSSPGSPESYNEQF
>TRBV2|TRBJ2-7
ASRPQDRSSYEQY
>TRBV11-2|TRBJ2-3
ASSFRGRDTTQY
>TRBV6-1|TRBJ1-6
ASSGQGRDSPLH
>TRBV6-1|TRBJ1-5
ASSAGRYMGGNQPQH
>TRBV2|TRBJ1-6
ASTGESSYNSPLH
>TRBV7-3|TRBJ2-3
ASSSRLAGFTDTQY
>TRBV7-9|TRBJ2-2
ASSEEGLGAGELF
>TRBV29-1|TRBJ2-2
SVEGTGRTGELF
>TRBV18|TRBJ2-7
ASSPVVPDSSYEQY
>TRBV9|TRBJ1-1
ASSVESEPEAF
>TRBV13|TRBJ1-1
ASSLLTGKNTEAF
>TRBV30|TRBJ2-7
AWSPLSGSGYEQY
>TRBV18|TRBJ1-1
ASSPMAGGNTEAF
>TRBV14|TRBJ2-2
ASSLWTSGRAGELF
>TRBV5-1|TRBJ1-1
ASSLSRQNTEAF
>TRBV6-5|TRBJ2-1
ASSYSSGRGYNEQF
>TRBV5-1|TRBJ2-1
ASSLDLAGVSDEQF
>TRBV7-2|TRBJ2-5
ASSQTSGQETQY